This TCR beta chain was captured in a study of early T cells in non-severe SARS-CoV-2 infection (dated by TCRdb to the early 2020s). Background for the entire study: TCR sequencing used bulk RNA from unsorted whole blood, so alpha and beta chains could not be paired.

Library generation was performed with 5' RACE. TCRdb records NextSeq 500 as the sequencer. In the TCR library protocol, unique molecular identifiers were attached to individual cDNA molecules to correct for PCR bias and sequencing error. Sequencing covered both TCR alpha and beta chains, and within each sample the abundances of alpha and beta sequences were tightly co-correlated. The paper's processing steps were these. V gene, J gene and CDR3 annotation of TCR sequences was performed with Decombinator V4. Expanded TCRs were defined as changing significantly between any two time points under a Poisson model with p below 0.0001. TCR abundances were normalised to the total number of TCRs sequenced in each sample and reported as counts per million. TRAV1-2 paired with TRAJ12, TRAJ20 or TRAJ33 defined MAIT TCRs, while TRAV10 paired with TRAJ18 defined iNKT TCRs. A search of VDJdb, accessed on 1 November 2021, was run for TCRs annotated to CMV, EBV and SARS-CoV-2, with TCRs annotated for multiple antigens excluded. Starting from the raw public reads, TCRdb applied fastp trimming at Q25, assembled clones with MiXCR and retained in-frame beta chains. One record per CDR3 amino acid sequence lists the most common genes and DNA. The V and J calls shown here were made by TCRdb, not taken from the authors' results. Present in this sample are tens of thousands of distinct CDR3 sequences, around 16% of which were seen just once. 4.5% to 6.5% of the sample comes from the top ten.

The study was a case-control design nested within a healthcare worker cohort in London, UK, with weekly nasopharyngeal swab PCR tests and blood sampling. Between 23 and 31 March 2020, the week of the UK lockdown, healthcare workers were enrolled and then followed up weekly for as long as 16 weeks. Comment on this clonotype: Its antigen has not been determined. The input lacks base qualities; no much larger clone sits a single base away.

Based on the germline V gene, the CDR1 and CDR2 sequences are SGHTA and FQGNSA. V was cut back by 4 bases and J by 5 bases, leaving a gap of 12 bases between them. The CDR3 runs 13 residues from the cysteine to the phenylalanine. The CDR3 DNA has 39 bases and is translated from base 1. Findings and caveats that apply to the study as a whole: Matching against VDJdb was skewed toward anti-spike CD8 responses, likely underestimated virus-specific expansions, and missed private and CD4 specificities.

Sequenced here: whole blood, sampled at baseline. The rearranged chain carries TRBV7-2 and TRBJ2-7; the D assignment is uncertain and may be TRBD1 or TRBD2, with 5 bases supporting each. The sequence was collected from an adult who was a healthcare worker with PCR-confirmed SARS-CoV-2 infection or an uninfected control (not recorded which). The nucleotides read TGTGCCAGCAGCTATAAAATGGGGGACGAGCAGTACTTC. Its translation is CASSYKMGDEQYF.